Following are 21 T cell receptor beta chains from one sample sequenced in a study of CD8 T cells in ankylosing spondylitis. Each CDR3 protein is one row after TCRdb ran MiXCR on the 5' RACE reads. The data hold under 250,000 distinct CDR3 sequences, with about 10% observed a single time. Sequencing was performed on blood, either unsorted or a sorted T cell fraction (not recorded which). The source is a male donor with ankylosing spondylitis or in good health (not recorded which).

This clonotype was counted at least ten times. The V and J genes are TRBV12-3 or TRBV12-4 and TRBJ2-7; TRBD1 aligns across 7 bases. Losses at the gene ends were 4 bases for V and 5 bases for J; bases not matched to a gene: 11. The CDR3 has 15 amino acids. Written as DNA, the CDR3 is TGTGCCAGCAGTTCAGCCGGGACAGAAATGGACGAGCAGTACTTC. It encodes CASSSAGTEMDEQYF.

As regards this clonotype: One end of the junction fails to match germline, which may point to a read error. The chain joins TRBV20-1 to TRBJ2-2; D perhaps matches TRBD2 (5 bases). Germline V gene lookup returns CDR1 DFQATT and CDR2 SNEGSKA (reference sequence). This CDR3 contains 13 residues. Here the CDR3 DNA reads TGCAGTGCCAGAGGACTGAACACCGGGGAGCTGTTTTTT. It is translated as CSARGLNTGELFF.

This rearrangement joins TRBV6-2 or TRBV6-3 to TRBJ2-7; 13 bases are a match to TRBD2. This CDR3 spans 16 amino acids. V shed 6 bases and J 2 bases; nucleotides not matched to a gene: 7. Germline-derived CDR1 and CDR2 are MNHEY and SVGEGT. The DNA for the CDR3 is TGTGCCAGCAGCCCGGGACTAGCGGGATTCGCCTACGAGCAGTACTTC. Protein: CASSPGLAGFAYEQYF.

This clonotype occurred a few times. V and J are TRBV10-1 and TRBJ2-3; D might be TRBD2 (5 bases). V was clipped by 4 bases and J by 6 bases, with 17 bases between them. CDR3 length: 15 amino acids. CDR1 is WNHNN and CDR2 is SYGVQD in the germline V gene (reference sequence). The CDR3, as DNA: TGCGCCAGCAGTGTGCGCGGGTCCGAGTGGGATACGCAGTATTTT. Translating gives CASSVRGSEWDTQYF.

The V gene is TRBV29-1, the J gene TRBJ1-2; tentative D call: TRBD1 (5 bases). Germline CDR1 is SQVTM and CDR2 is ANQGSEA. This CDR3 is built from 12 residues. Trimming removed 3 bases at V and 8 bases at J, with 13 bases between. The CDR3 loop reads CSVEGREGGYTF. In DNA, the CDR3 is TGCAGCGTTGAGGGCAGGGAGGGAGGCTACACCTTC.

This clonotype was seen ten or more times. The CDR3 DNA sequence: TGTGCCAGCAGTTTTGGCCCCACTGAAGCTTTCTTT. This codes for CASSFGPTEAFF. The chain joins TRBV12-3 or TRBV12-4 to TRBJ1-1; D call uncertain. V was trimmed by 3 bases and J by 4 bases, leaving 6 bases between them. The CDR3 consists of 12 residues.

In its sample, this clonotype was seen many times. The chain carries TRBV12-3 or TRBV12-4 and TRBJ2-5; tentative D call: TRBD2 (6 bases). The CDR3 is 15 amino acids. Trimming left V 9 bases short and J 0 bases short, with 17 bases between. CDR3 coding DNA: TGTGCCAGTTCTTGGAGGGGCTCGTACCAAGAGACCCAGTACTTC. It yields the protein CASSWRGSYQETQYF.

This clonotype was detected many times. The chain uses TRBV29-1 and TRBJ1-2; no reliable D call. CDR1 and CDR2 from the germline V gene are SQVTM and ANQGSEA. There are 12 residues in the CDR3. Trimming shortened V by 5 bases and J by 2 bases, and 9 bases separated the two germline ends. DNA of the CDR3: TGCAGCGTTAGTATAACGAACTATGGCTACACCTTC. It translates to CSVSITNYGYTF.

V gene TRBV11-3 combines with J gene TRBJ2-3; D may be TRBD1 or TRBD2 (6 bases each). V was pared by 5 bases and J by 3 bases, with 18 bases between. This CDR3 is built from 16 residues. Germline V lookup: CDR1 SGHNT, CDR2 YENEEA. CDR3: CASSKQGGGTTDTQYF. The CDR3 DNA follows: TGTGCCAGCAGCAAACAGGGTGGGGGGACAACAGATACGCAGTATTTT.

Many counts were recorded for this clonotype. The gene calls are TRBV6-1 and TRBJ2-3; perhaps TRBD2 as D (5 bases). V was pared by 8 bases and J by 2 bases, with 11 bases between. Germline V gene data show CDR1 as MNHNS and CDR2 as SASEGT. CDR3 length equals 13 residues. The DNA for the CDR3 is TGTGCCAGCGCGGACTCCACCACAGATACGCAGTATTTT. This encodes CASADSTTDTQYF.

This clonotype was counted at least ten times. The rearrangement links TRBV5-1 to TRBJ2-3, with 8 positions matching TRBD1. Germline values: CDR1 SGHRS, CDR2 YFSETQ. This CDR3 region has 16 residues. The V and J ends lost 2 bases and 8 bases, in that order; junction bases with no gene match: 13. This CDR3 reads CASSFRTGLDGATQYF. CDR3 nucleotide sequence: TGCGCCAGCAGCTTCCGGACAGGGCTCGATGGAGCTACGCAGTATTTT.

As regards this clonotype: The junction departs from the called germline gene at one end, perhaps through a read error. For the CDR3, the DNA is TGTGCCAGCAGTAGCCAAGGGACAGGGGGGTTTCAGTCCCAGCATTTT. Translated: CASSSQGTGGFQSQHF. The chain employs TRBV28 and TRBJ1-5; 11 bases map to TRBD1. The CDR3 is 16 amino acids. Germline lookup yields CDR1 MDHEN and CDR2 SYDVKM.

The genes are TRBV4-1 and TRBJ1-1; possible D gene TRBD1, 6 bases. This CDR3 has 17 residues. V lost 3 bases to trimming and J lost 4 bases, with 21 bases between them. Germline V lookup: CDR1 MGHRA, CDR2 YSYEKL. The CDR3 DNA reads as TGCGCCAGCAGCCAGATTGGTACAGGGTACTCCAGCACTGAAGCTTTCTTT. Its protein product is CASSQIGTGYSSTEAFF.

This clonotype appeared many times. The J gene is TRBJ2-1, the V gene TRBV9, with D unclear. Trimming removed 0 bases from V and 7 bases from J, with 5 bases in between. Germline V gene lookup returns CDR1 SGDLS and CDR2 YYNGEE. The CDR3 has 12 residues. CDR3 sequence (DNA): TGTGCCAGCAGCGTAGAACAAAATGAGCAGTTCTTC. The encoded protein is CASSVEQNEQFF.

This clonotype was seen many times. The chain links TRBV12-3 or TRBV12-4 to TRBJ2-7; a possible D gene is TRBD2 (7 bases). Trimming stripped 6 bases from V and 3 bases from J, with 12 bases between. The CDR3 loop spans 13 amino acids. The CDR3 loop is CASSYGGHYEQYF. CDR3 bases: TGTGCCAGCAGCTACGGGGGGCACTACGAGCAGTACTTC.

This clonotype was observed a handful of times. This chain uses TRBV5-6 with TRBJ2-1; TRBD2 agrees at 8 bases. Germline loops: CDR1 SGHDT, CDR2 YYEEEE. V was clipped by 7 bases and J by 2 bases; unmatched bases: 2. CDR3 length: 13 residues. The CDR3 is CASGGLAYNEQFF. CDR3 sequence (DNA): TGTGCCAGCGGGGGACTAGCCTACAATGAGCAGTTCTTC.

This rearrangement joins TRBV5-1 to TRBJ1-2, with 8 bases that match TRBD1. Trimming removed 4 bases from V and 6 bases from J; junction bases left unmatched: 5. This CDR3 is built from 13 residues. Looked up from germline, CDR1 is SGHRS and CDR2 is YFSETQ. In nucleotides, the CDR3 is TGCGCCAGCAGCACAAACAGGGGGAATGGCTACACCTTC. Translation gives CASSTNRGNGYTF.

This clonotype was observed many times. V is TRBV6-1 and J is TRBJ1-2; the match to TRBD1 covers 9 bases. This CDR3 contains 16 residues. The germline gives CDR1 MNHNS, CDR2 SASEGT. V lost 6 bases to trimming and J lost 8 bases; unmatched junction nucleotides: 16. The DNA for the CDR3 is TGTGCCAGCAGCCCCGGGCTCGGGACAGGGAGAGGCGGCTACACCTTC. It specifies CASSPGLGTGRGGYTF.

This clonotype was seen a handful of times. The V call is TRBV5-6, the J call TRBJ1-1; no firm D call. V lost 2 bases and J lost 9, with 11 bases in between. The CDR3 is 12 residues long. From germline, CDR1 is SGHDT and CDR2 YYEEEE. The CDR3 nucleotides are TGTGCCAGCAGCTTCGGGGAATTGCAAGCTTTCTTT. This codes for CASSFGELQAFF.

This clonotype was seen many times. This chain joins TRBV6-1 and TRBJ2-2, with TRBD1 matching over 9 bases. Trimming at V came to 10 bases and at J to 8 bases, leaving 14 bases not matched to a gene. The length of the CDR3 is 15 residues. The germline V gene encodes CDR1 MNHNS and CDR2 SASEGT. The CDR3 nucleotides read TGTGCCACCAATACCGGGACAGGGAGTATAGGGGAGCTGTTTTTT. This sequence encodes CATNTGTGSIGELFF.

Worth noting for this clonotype: This may stem from a read error, because a much larger clone lies one nucleotide away. CDR3 protein: CAISAHGGANSGQFF. CDR3 nucleotides: TGTGCCATCAGTGCCCACGGGGGGGCGAATTCTGGGCAGTTCTTC. This chain links TRBV10-3 with TRBJ2-1; 8 bases are shared with TRBD2. Germline-derived CDR1 and CDR2 are ENHRY and SYGVKD. The CDR3 runs 15 residues. The trim removed 4 bases at V and 12 bases at J, leaving 14 bases unmatched.